This is a list of T cell receptor beta chains from one sample in a study of beta chain features in type 1 diabetes. Sequenced by immunoSEQ multiplex PCR; TCRdb stores in-frame clones only, minus some. Here the sample spans approximately 170,000 clones, roughly 8% being singletons. Sequenced: central memory CD4+ T cells from blood. All receptors come from a woman in her thirties or forties with type 1 diabetes. Both conserved end residues are part of each CDR3. Fields, in order: D gene, J gene, clone size, V gene, CDR3 DNA, CDR3 protein. A D gene is named only where the DNA matches it firmly. Part of the rows lack a size; the others show once, few, many or a class for expanded clones.

. | TRBJ1-2 | few | TRBV30 | TGTGCCTGGGGCCCCACAGGTTATGGCTACACCTTC | CAWGPTGYGYTF
TRBD2 | TRBJ2-5 | few | TRBV18 | TGTGCCAGCTCGCCAAACCCCCCCGGGGGGGAGACCCAGTACTTC | CASSPNPPGGETQYF
TRBD1 | TRBJ1-2 | few | TRBV7-2 | TGTGCCAGCAGCTTAGGACAGGGAAAAAACTATGGCTACACCTTC | CASSLGQGKNYGYTF
TRBD1 | TRBJ1-6 | . | TRBV6-5 | TGTGCCAGCAGTTACTCCAGACAGGGCGGCTCACCCCTCCACTTT | CASSYSRQGGSPLHF
TRBD1 | TRBJ1-5 | . | TRBV2 | TGTGCCAGCAGCGACAGGGGAAGCAATCAGCCCCAGCATTTT | CASSDRGSNQPQHF
. | TRBJ2-1 | . | TRBV6-1 | TGTGCCACTCTCCGGTCGGGGGTTTCCTACAATGAGCAGTTCTTC | CATLRSGVSYNEQFF
. | TRBJ2-3 | few | TRBV5-1 | TGCGCCAGCAGCTTGTGGGGGCGCGAAGATACGCAGTATTTT | CASSLWGREDTQYF
TRBD1 | TRBJ1-2 | . | TRBV29-1 | TGCAGCGTTGAATTGGGGACAGGGGGTACTGGAGGCTACACCTTC | CSVELGTGGTGGYTF
. | TRBJ2-2 | few | TRBV7-7 | TGTGCTAGCAGCCTTCGGGTCAACACCGGGGAGCTGTTTTTT | CASSLRVNTGELFF
. | TRBJ2-1 | few | TRBV29-1 | TGCAGCGCCATCTTTATGGGCGGGTACCACAATGAGCAGTTCTTC | CSAIFMGGYHNEQFF
. | TRBJ2-1 | . | TRBV9 | TGTGCCAGCAGCGTATCGACTAGCTCCTACAATGAGCAGTTCTTC | CASSVSTSSYNEQFF
TRBD1 | TRBJ1-2 | . | TRBV30 | TGTGCCTGGAGTGAGGGGGCGATTGGGAATGGCTACACCTTC | CAWSEGAIGNGYTF
. | TRBJ2-3 | . | TRBV5-1 | TGCGCCAGCAGCGCACAGGGTGAAGCAGATACGCAGTATTTT | CASSAQGEADTQYF
TRBD2 | TRBJ2-7 | few | TRBV5-1 | TGCGCCAGCAGCCACCCAGGTGCGGGAGGGCCAAGTCTCCGCGAGCAGTACTTC | CASSHPGAGGPSLREQYF
TRBD2 | TRBJ2-2 | few | TRBV4-3 | TGCGCCAGCAGCCAAGATGCCAGCGGGGGGGCCGGCGGGGAGCTGTTTTTT | CASSQDASGGAGGELFF
. | TRBJ2-6 | many | TRBV28 | TGTGCCAGCACCACTACCGTCCGCACTGGGGCCAACGTCCTGACTTTC | CASTTTVRTGANVLTF
. | TRBJ1-4 | . | TRBV10-3 | TGTGCCATCAGTCAGGGTGGGGATGGAAAACTGTTTTTT | CAISQGGDGKLFF
. | TRBJ2-7 | few | TRBV18 | TGTGCCAGCTCACCGGGTAGGACACTGGGATCCTACGAGCAGTACTTC | CASSPGRTLGSYEQYF
TRBD2 | TRBJ2-1 | . | TRBV18 | TGTGCCAGCTCACCGGCGGCGGGAGTGTTCTATGAGCAGTTCTTC | CASSPAAGVFYEQFF
TRBD2 | TRBJ2-3 | few | TRBV30 | TGTGCCTGGAGTGCGGGGGGAGGGCCGACAGATACGCAGTATTTT | CAWSAGGGPTDTQYF
TRBD1 | TRBJ2-5 | . | TRBV28 | TGTGCCAGCAGCGGACAGGTCGAGACCCAGTACTTC | CASSGQVETQYF
TRBD1 | TRBJ1-5 | . | TRBV4-1 | TGCGCCAGCAGCCTGACAGGGGGCAATCAGCCCCAGCATTTT | CASSLTGGNQPQHF